These 5 T cell receptor beta chains were all obtained from the same sample, sequenced in a study of T cell repertoires in aging, cancer and after chemotherapy. TCR beta rearrangements were amplified from peripheral blood genomic DNA. TRB rearrangements spanning V, D and J were amplified using mixed TRB-A/B primers. One entry per CDR3 protein, called by TCRdb with MiXCR from the multiplex PCR reads. The table has approximately 2,400 distinct CDR3 sequences, 28% seen once; the top ten hold approximately 7.8%. Sequenced material: blood. The source is a human donor with a solid tumor.

About this clonotype: At one of its ends the junction is not consistent with the germline gene, which may arise from a read error. The chain uses TRBV6-5 and TRBJ2-1, with 8 nucleotides matching TRBD2. CDR1 is MNHEY, CDR2 SVGAGI, per germline. The CDR3 loop spans 15 amino acids. This chain's CDR3 is CASSTTSVAYNKQFF. In DNA form, the CDR3 reads TGTGCCAGCAGCACGACTAGCGTGGCCTACAATAAGCAGTTCTTC.

Turning to this clonotype: One end of the junction is discordant with germline, which a read error may explain. This rearrangement joins TRBV4-1 to TRBJ2-1; TRBD2 matches 8 bases. This CDR3 comprises 17 residues. The germline gives CDR1 MGHRA, CDR2 YSYEKL. The CDR3 DNA sequence: TGTGCCAGCAGCCAAGATCAAAGCGGGAGACCCTACAATGAGCAGTTCTTC. Its translation is CASSQDQSGRPYNEQFF.

V usage is TRBV20-1 and J usage is TRBJ1-1; the match to TRBD1 covers 8 bases. J lost 8 bases, V lost 2 bases, and 13 bases had no gene match. The germline V gene encodes CDR1 DFQATT and CDR2 SNEGSKA (reference sequence). CDR3 length: 15 amino acids. This CDR3 reads CSARYPGQGFPEAFF. CDR3 bases: TGCAGTGCTAGATACCCCGGACAGGGTTTCCCCGAAGCTTTCTTT.

In its sample, this clonotype is medium-sized. The J gene is TRBJ1-1, the V gene TRBV6-2 or TRBV6-3; 7 bases agree with TRBD1. The CDR3 is 13 residues long. Germline CDR1 MNHEY, CDR2 SVGEGT. Trimming cost V 6 bases and J 8 bases; bases outside gene matches: 9. Here the CDR3 reads CASSRTGVTEAFF. The CDR3 region has the DNA TGTGCCAGCAGCCGTACAGGGGTCACCGAAGCTTTCTTT.

Turning to this clonotype: A read error may be the cause here, since a much bigger clone is one base away. The chain employs TRBV15 and TRBJ1-3; weak D call: TRBD1 (5 bases). The length of the CDR3 is 16 residues. Germline V gene data show CDR1 as LNHNV and CDR2 as YYDKDF (reference sequence). Between the trimmed V and J ends, which lost 4 bases and 6 bases, there was a span of 19 bases. CDR3 bases: TGTGCCACCAGCAACACCACACTCCGGGACCAAAACACCATATATTTT. Its translation is CATSNTTLRDQNTIYF.